This TCR beta chain was recorded in a study of blood T cell repertoires in COVID-19 (TCRdb year 2020). At the level of the whole study: Samples covering the acute and convalescent phases of COVID-19 were provided by collaborators in the United States, Italy and Spain. The material from the prospective study consisted of cDNA or gDNA derived from T cells, B-cell-depleted T cells, or PBMCs. Deeply sampled blood TCRbeta repertoires from subjects exposed to, actively infected with, or recovered from COVID-19 were included in the dataset. The repertoires were released in a freely available public database intended as a resource for research on the immune response to SARS-CoV-2. The samples were drawn from two sources: the first 160 participants of the ongoing ImmuneRACE study, and 1,254 subjects contributed by 6 global collaborators. Sample metadata almost always included a de-identified subject ID, COVID-19 status, age in years and sex. Where available, HLA class I and class II types were taken from metadata supplied by the sample provider and were not determined by assay-based typing.

V gives up 6 bases and J gives up 6 bases, and the segment between their germline ends measures 17 bases. The CDR3 runs 14 residues from the cysteine to the phenylalanine. CDR3 DNA is the only sequence kept; it has 42 bases, read in frame from the first base. The germline V gene (reference sequence) specifies LNHDA as CDR1 and SQIVND as CDR2. Enrolling through a virtual design, the prospective study's participants ranged in age from roughly 18 to 90 years and lived across more than 20 United States geographic areas. In the prospective study, cohorts were assigned on the basis of participant-reported clinical history obtained from a screening survey and a study questionnaire. For ImmuneRACE Cohort 3, a participant was defined as recovered based on two consecutive negative NP/OP PCR tests, clearance by a healthcare professional, or resolution of symptoms. Each participant in the prospective study had whole blood, serum and a nasopharyngeal or oropharyngeal swab collected by mobile phlebotomists. Prospective study participants could optionally give additional blood draws and questionnaires over a 2-month period. Before DNA extraction, prospective study blood samples were shipped either frozen or at room temperature.

In regard to this clone: The clone's antigen remains unknown. No much larger clonotype is one base removed from it; base qualities were not supplied.

The research as a whole found: The amount of clinical and demographic metadata varied by source and participant and was provided uncurated.

TCRbeta CDR3 regions were amplified from genomic DNA by means of the immunoSEQ Assay, a bias-controlled multiplex PCR. The published analysis was carried out like this. The number of nucleated cells in each sample was estimated from the amplification of reference gene primers within the assay. To quantify the absolute abundance of each unique TCRbeta CDR3 rearrangement, sequence reads were collapsed and filtered. Productive Simpson clonality was computed per sample as the square root of Simpson's diversity index over productive rearrangements. Imported from immuneACCESS, the table was reduced by TCRdb to in-frame sequences with V and J called. These copies leave out some clones; in studies compared against another copy, an unresolved V gene accounts for under half, and the cause of the remainder is not known. V and J calls and clone size are as listed in that table; D and trimming were resolved from the DNA. The sample table records roughly 500,000 clones; approximately 90% of these occur just once. The ten largest clones represent roughly 1.9% of the sample.

In this chain, TRBV19 is recombined with TRBJ1-2; the D gene is unclear. This sequence originates from a woman aged 35 to 49 who had recovered from COVID-19. Material: PBMCs or T cells enriched from blood (not recorded which). The CDR3 here reads CASSKDRVLDGYTF. The DNA reads as follows: TGTGCCAGTAGCAAAGACCGGGTTTTGGATGGCTACACCTTC.